The T cell receptor (beta chain) described here comes from a study of T cells in Graves' hyperthyroidism and ophthalmopathy. Germline assignment: CDR1 GTSNPN and CDR2 SVGIG (reference sequence). This CDR3 contains 11 residues. V shed 6 bases and J shed 4 bases, with 9 bases lying between them. Amplification of TCR beta CDR3 regions was performed using RNA transcripts as template. An initial round of RT-PCR targeting the TCR CDR3 relied on the HTBI primer set. Each CDR3 protein gets one entry after TCRdb re-called the multiplex PCR reads with MiXCR. The sample includes fewer than 350,000 distinct CDR3 sequences, around 23% of them seen just once. Worth noting for this clonotype: A single base separates this from a much larger clone, so it may be a read error.

Aged 18 to 65, the patients had hyperthyroidism that was newly diagnosed and had lasted under 2 months. The specimen sequenced was blood. The TCR sequence derives from a woman aged 50 to 65 with Graves' hyperthyroidism. The rearrangement joins TRBV30 to TRBJ1-1; D unresolved. The CDR3 reads CACRGITEAFF. CDR3 nucleotide sequence: TGTGCCTGTCGGGGAATCACTGAAGCTTTCTTT.